This TCR beta chain was profiled in a study of tissue T cells after allogeneic stem cell transplantation. Study-level findings and limits: Anatomically similar tissues had similar TCR repertoires within each patient. Blood and spleen captured only part of the tissue TCR repertoire.

From germline, CDR1 is KGHPV and CDR2 FQNQEV (reference sequence). The CDR3 runs to 13 residues. The V and J ends lost 2 bases and 1 base respectively, with 5 bases between them. Points on this clone: The target antigen is unknown. These gene names are mouse names. The missing CDR3 end, 1 residue past where the read stops, is filled in from the germline J gene. Different DNA sequences within this sample yield the same CDR3.

Time point described: mouse harvest day 14 after allogeneic transplant. Mouse grafts combined 10^7 T-cell-depleted bone marrow cells with 10^6 splenic CD5+ T cells. Repertoires were generated with immunoSEQ multiplex PCR, while TCRdb's copy carries only in-frame clones and drops some. The sample includes roughly 8,600 clones, 30% to 40% of them seen just once. This chain joins TRBV26 and TRBJ1-1; D is uncertain. The sequencing input was skin. This clonotype originated in a female BALB/c mouse given C57BL/6 T cells with graft-versus-host disease after an allogeneic hematopoietic cell transplant. This CDR3 reads CASSLTGNTEVFF. The sequenced CDR3 bases are TGTGCCAGCAGTCTGACCGGGAACACAGAAGTCTTC. Supplemented by reference TRBV26 and TRBJ1-1, the full variable domain reads NSKVIQTPRYLVKGQGQKAKMRCIPEKGHPVVFWYQQNKNNEFKFLINFQNQEVLQQIDMTEKRFSAECPSNSPCSLEIQSSEAGDSALYLCASSLTGNTEVFFGKGTRLTVV.